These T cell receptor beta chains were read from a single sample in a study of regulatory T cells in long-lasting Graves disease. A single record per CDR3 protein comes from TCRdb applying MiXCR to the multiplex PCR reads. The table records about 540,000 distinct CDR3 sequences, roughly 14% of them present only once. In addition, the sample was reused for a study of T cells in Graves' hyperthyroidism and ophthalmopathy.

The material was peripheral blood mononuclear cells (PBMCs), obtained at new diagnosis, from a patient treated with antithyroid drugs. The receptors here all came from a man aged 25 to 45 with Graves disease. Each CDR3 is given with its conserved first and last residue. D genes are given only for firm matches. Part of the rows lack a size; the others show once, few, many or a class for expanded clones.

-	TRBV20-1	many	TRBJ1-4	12	TGCAGTGCCCCGGACATTAATGAAAAACTGTTTTTT	CSAPDINEKLFF
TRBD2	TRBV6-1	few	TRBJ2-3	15	TGTGCCAGCAGTCAGCGGGAGTTGAGCACAGATACGCAGTATTTT	CASSQRELSTDTQYF
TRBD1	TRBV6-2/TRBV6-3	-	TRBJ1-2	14	TGTGCCAGCAGTTACGGGGACAGATACTATGGCTACACCTTC	CASSYGDRYYGYTF
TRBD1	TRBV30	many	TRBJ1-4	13	TGTGCCTGGGCGGGACAGGGTAATGAAAAACTGTTTTTT	CAWAGQGNEKLFF
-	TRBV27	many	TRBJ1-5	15	TGTGCCAGCAGTCCCTCCCGCGGCGGTAGAAGGCCCCAGCATTTT	CASSPSRGGRRPQHF
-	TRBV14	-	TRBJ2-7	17	TGTGCCAGCAGCCTAGCAACGGGGAACGGGGGAAACTACGAGCAGTACTTC	CASSLATGNGGNYEQYF
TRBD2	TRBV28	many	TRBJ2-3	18	TGTGCCAGCAGTTCCCCCCCGCGGCGGGAGGATAGCACAGATACGCAGTATTTT	CASSSPPRREDSTDTQYF
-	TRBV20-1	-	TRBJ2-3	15	TGCAGTGCTAGGGCCGTGGGCCGGAGGGCAGATACGCAGTATTTT	CSARAVGRRADTQYF
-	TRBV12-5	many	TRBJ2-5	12	TGTGCTAGTGGTTTGGTAGGGGAGACCCAGTACTTC	CASGLVGETQYF
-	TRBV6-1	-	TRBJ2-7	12	TGTGCCACCCGGGAGATTTCTGGCGAGCAGTACTTC	CATREISGEQYF
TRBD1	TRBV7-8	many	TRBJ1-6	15	TGTGCCAGCAGCTTACCGGGACAGGCCAATTCACCCCTCCACTTT	CASSLPGQANSPLHF
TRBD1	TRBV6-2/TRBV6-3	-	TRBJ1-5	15	TGTGCCAGCAGCCAGACAGGGAATAGCAATCAGCCCCAGCATTTT	CASSQTGNSNQPQHF
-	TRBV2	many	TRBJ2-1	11	TGTGCCAGCTGCACCTCCCGAGAGCAGTTCTTC	CASCTSREQFF
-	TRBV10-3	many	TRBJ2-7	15	TGTGCCATCAGTGAAGGATCCAGGGGCACCTACGAGCAGTACTTC	CAISEGSRGTYEQYF
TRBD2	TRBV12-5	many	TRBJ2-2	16	TGTGCTAGTGGTCTCCGACTAGCGGGAGTCGCCGGGGAGCTGTTTTTT	CASGLRLAGVAGELFF
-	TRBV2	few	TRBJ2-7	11	TGTGCCAGCAAGCGATCCTACGAGCAGTACTTC	CASKRSYEQYF
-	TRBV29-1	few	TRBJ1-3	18	TGCAGCGTTAATCAAGGAGGATCGACAGCGGAGGGGGGAAACACCATATATTTT	CSVNQGGSTAEGGNTIYF
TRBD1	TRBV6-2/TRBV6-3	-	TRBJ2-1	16	TGTGCCAGCAGGGAGCAAGGGGGACAGGGCCTCAATGAGCAGTTCTTC	CASREQGGQGLNEQFF
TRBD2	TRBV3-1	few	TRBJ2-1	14	TGTGCCAGCAGCCCACTAGCGGGGGGGGGAGAGCAGTTCTTC	CASSPLAGGGEQFF
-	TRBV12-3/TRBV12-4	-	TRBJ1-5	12	TGTGCCAGCAGTTTGAGAGGACTGCCCCAGCATTTT	CASSLRGLPQHF
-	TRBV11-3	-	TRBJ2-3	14	TGTACCAGCAGCCGAGGGGGTAGCACAGATACGCAGTATTTT	CTSSRGGSTDTQYF
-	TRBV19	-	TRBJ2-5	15	TGTGCCAGTAGTATGATTGGAGGGCGTCAAGAGACCCAGTACTTC	CASSMIGGRQETQYF
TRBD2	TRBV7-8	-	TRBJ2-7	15	TGCGCCAGCAGCCAGTTAGCGGGAGGCTTCTACGAGCAGTACTTC	CASSQLAGGFYEQYF
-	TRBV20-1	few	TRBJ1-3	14	TGCAGTGCTACTCAGGTTTTTGGGGGAAACACCATATATTTT	CSATQVFGGNTIYF
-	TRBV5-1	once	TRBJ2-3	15	TGCGCCACCAAACTCGGGGGCTCTAGCACAGATACGCAGTATTTT	CATKLGGSSTDTQYF
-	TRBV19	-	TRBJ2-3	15	TGTGCCAGTAGGAAGACTAGGGCTAGCACAGATACGCAGTATTTT	CASRKTRASTDTQYF
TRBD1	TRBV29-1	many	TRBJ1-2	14	TGCAGCGTCCTACAGGGGCCCGTATGGAGTGGCTACACCTTC	CSVLQGPVWSGYTF
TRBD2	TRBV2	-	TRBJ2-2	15	TGTGCCAGCAAAGGCGGTAGCGGGAGCACCGGGGAGCTGTTTTTT	CASKGGSGSTGELFF
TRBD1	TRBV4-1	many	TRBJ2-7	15	TGCGCCAGCAGCCAAGGGACAGGGGGGACCTACGAGCAGTACTTC	CASSQGTGGTYEQYF
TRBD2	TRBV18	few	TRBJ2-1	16	TGTGCCAGCTCACTTTTAGGACTAGACCTTAAGAATGAGCAGTTCTTC	CASSLLGLDLKNEQFF
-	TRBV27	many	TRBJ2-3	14	TGTGCCAGCAGACCGAAGAGGGTCGCAGATACGCAGTATTTT	CASRPKRVADTQYF
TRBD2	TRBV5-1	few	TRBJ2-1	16	TGCGCCAGCAGCGGGGGACTAGCGGGAGTCTACAATGAGCAGTTCTTC	CASSGGLAGVYNEQFF
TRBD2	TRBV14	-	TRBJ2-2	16	TGTGCCAGCAGCCACCGACTAGCGGGAGCCTTCGGGGAGCTGTTTTTT	CASSHRLAGAFGELFF
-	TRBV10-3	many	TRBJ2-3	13	TGTGCCATCAGTGAAGACTCCACAGATACGCAGTATTTT	CAISEDSTDTQYF
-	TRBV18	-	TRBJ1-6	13	TGTGCCAGCTCGGGGGGCTCTAATTCACCCCTCCACTTT	CASSGGSNSPLHF
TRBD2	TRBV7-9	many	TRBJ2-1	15	TGTGCCAGCAGCCCTCCAGCGGGAGTTTTTGATGAGCAGTTCTTC	CASSPPAGVFDEQFF
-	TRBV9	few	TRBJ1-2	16	TGTGCCAGCAGCGTAGCCCCCCGAGAGGCTAACTATGGCTACACCTTC	CASSVAPREANYGYTF
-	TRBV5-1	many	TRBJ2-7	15	TGCGCCAGCAGCTTGGTTCGGGGAGAAGGCTACGAGCAGTACTTC	CASSLVRGEGYEQYF
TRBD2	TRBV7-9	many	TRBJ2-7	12	TGTGCCGGAATAGCGGGCTCGGGTGAGCAGTACTTC	CAGIAGSGEQYF